This TCR beta chain stems from a study of regulatory T cells in long-lasting Graves disease. About the research overall: Graves' patients (newly diagnosed) had been on antithyroid drugs under 3 months.

This CDR3 is built from 14 residues. CDR1 is DFQATT, CDR2 SNEGSKA, per germline (reference sequence). The trim removed 4 bases at V and 4 bases at J, leaving 4 bases unmatched. The time point was: newly diagnosed GD, antithyroid drugs for less than 3 months. PBMC-derived RNA was used for the TCR library. EDTA tubes received about 9.2 milliliters of collected peripheral blood. Libraries of TCR beta came from iRepertoire HTBI primers plus Arm-PCR of CDR3 regions. TCRdb redid the calling of the multiplex PCR reads with MiXCR, one entry per CDR3 protein. The data hold 350,000 to 400,000 distinct CDR3 sequences, with about a sixth observed a single time. At least ten counts were recorded for this clonotype. Its target is unknown. General study findings and limits: Newly diagnosed patients shared about a thousand public clonotypes; persistent patients shared approximately 2,700. Newly diagnosed disease favored TRBV20-1 and TRBJ2-1 over persistent disease.

The origin of this receptor is a female donor with Graves disease. This rearrangement joins TRBV20-1 to TRBJ2-1, with 10 bases identical to TRBD1. The sample in question was peripheral blood mononuclear cells (PBMCs), obtained at new diagnosis, from a patient treated with antithyroid drugs. Here the CDR3 DNA reads TGCAGTGCTATGGGACAGGGGATATACAATGAGCAGTTCTTC. Its protein product is CSAMGQGIYNEQFF.